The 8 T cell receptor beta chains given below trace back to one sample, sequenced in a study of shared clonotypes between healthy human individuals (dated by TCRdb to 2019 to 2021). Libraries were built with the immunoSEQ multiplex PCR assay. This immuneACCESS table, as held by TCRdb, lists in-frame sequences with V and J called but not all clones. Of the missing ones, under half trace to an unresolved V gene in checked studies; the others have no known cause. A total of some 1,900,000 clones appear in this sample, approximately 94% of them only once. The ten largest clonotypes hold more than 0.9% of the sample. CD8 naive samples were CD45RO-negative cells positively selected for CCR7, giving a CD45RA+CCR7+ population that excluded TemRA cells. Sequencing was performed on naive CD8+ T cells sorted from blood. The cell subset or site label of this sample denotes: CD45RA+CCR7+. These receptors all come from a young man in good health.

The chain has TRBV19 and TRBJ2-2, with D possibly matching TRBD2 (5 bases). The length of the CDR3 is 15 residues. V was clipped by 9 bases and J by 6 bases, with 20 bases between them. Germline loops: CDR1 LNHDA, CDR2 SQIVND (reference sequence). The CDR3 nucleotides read TGTGCCAGCCATTCCGGGATCGGGGTTCCCGGGGAGCTGTTTTTT. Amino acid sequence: CASHSGIGVPGELFF.

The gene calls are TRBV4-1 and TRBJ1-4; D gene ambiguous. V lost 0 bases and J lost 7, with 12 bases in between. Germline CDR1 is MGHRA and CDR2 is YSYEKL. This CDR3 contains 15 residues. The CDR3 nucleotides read TGCGCCAGCAGCCAAGATCGGGGTTCGGGTGAAAAACTGTTTTTT. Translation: CASSQDRGSGEKLFF.

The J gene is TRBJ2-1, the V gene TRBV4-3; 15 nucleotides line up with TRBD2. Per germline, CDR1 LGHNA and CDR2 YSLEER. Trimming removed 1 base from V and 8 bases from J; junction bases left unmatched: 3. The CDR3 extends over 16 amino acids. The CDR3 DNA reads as TGCGCCAGCAGCCAAGGGACTAGCGGGAGGGTCGATGAGCAGTTCTTC. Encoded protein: CASSQGTSGRVDEQFF.

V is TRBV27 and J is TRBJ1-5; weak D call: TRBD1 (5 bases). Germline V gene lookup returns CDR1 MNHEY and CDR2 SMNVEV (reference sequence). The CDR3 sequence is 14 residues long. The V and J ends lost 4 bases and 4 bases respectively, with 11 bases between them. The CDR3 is CASSSGGGNQPQHF. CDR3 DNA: TGTGCCAGCAGTTCCGGCGGGGGGAATCAGCCCCAGCATTTT.

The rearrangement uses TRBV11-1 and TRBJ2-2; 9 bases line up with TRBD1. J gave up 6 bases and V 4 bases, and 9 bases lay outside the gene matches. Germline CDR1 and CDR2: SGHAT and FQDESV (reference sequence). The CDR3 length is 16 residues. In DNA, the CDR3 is TGTGCCAGCAGCTATGGACAGGGGAGTTTGGCCGGGGAGCTGTTTTTT. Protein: CASSYGQGSLAGELFF.

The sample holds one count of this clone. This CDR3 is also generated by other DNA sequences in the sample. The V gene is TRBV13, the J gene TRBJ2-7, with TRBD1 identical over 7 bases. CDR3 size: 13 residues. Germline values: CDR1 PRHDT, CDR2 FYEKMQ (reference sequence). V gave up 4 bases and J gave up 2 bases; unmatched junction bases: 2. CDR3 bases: TGTGCCAGCAGCTATGACAGGGCCTACGAGCAGTACTTC. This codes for CASSYDRAYEQYF.

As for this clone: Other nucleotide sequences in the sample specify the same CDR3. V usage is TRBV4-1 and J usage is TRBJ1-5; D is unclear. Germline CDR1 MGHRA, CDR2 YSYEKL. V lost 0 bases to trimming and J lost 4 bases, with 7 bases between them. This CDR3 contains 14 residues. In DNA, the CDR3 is TGCGCCAGCAGCCAAGAGGCGGGAAATCAGCCCCAGCATTTT. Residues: CASSQEAGNQPQHF.

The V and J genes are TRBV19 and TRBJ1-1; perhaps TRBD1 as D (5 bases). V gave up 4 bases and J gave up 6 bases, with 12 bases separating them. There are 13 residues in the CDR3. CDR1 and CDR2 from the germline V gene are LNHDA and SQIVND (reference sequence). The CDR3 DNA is TGTGCCAGTAGTACCCAGGGATGGGCTGAAGCTTTCTTT. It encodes CASSTQGWAEAFF.